This TCR beta chain was captured by sequencing in a study of cytomegalovirus exposure and HLA in healthy donors. On the study more broadly: Across under 450 genotyped donors, roughly 80% landed in the Caucasian-associated ancestry cluster. Study-wide points: TCR beta chains numbering 164 were designated cytomegalovirus-associated.

13 Jbeta primers and 60 Vbeta primers were used for the PCR. Sequencing used immunoSEQ multiplex PCR; TCRdb keeps in-frame clones, though not all of them. The sample has 90,000 to 130,000 clones, over 60% seen once; the top ten hold under 1.5%. The CDR3 covers 14 residues. CDR1 is LNHNV, CDR2 YYDKDF, per germline (reference sequence). V was trimmed by 1 base and J by 5 bases, leaving 11 bases between them. Only a few counts were recorded for this clone. Antigen specificity is unknown. This receptor was taken from a woman between 25 and 40 years old in good health and CMV-seronegative. The chain combines TRBV15 with TRBJ2-5; possible D gene TRBD2, 7 bases. Sequenced input: PBMCs. DNA for the CDR3: TGTGCCACCAGCAGAGGGGAGGGGGGGGAGACCCAGTACTTC. This gives the protein CATSRGEGGETQYF.